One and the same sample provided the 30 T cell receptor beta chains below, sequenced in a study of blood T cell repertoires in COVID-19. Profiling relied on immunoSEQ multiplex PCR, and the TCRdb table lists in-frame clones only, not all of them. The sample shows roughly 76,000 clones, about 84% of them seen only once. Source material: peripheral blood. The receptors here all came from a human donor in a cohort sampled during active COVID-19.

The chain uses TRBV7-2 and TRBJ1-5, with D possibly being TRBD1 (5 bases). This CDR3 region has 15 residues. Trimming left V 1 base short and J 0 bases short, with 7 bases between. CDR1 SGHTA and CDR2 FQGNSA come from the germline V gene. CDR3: CASSLEGHSNQPQHF. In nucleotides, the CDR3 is TGTGCCAGCAGCTTAGAGGGGCATAGCAATCAGCCCCAGCATTTT.

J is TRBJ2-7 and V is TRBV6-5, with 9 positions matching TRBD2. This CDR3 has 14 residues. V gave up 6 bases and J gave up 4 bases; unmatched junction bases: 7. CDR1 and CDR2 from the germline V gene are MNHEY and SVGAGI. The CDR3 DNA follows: TGTGCCAGCAGGCCGGGACTAGCAAATTACGAGCAGTACTTC. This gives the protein CASRPGLANYEQYF.

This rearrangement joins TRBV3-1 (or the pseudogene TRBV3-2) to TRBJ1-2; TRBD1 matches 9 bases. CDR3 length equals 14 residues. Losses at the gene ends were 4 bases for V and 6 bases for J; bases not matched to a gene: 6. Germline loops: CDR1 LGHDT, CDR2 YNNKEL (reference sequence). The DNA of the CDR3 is TGTGCCAGCAGCCTACAGGGGGCGCAAAATGGCTACACCTTC. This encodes CASSLQGAQNGYTF.

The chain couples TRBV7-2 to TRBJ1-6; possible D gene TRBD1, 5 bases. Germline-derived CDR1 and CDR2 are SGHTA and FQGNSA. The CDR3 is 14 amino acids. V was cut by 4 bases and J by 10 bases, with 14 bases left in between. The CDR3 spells CASSSAQTASPLHF. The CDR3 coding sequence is TGTGCCAGCAGCTCGGCCCAGACAGCCTCACCCCTCCACTTT.

CDR3: CASSIFLAGGGVNEQFF. CDR3 nucleotides: TGTGCCAGTAGTATCTTTCTAGCGGGAGGAGGTGTAAATGAGCAGTTCTTC. The chain uses TRBV19 and TRBJ2-1; 11 nucleotides agree with TRBD2. The CDR3 spans 17 residues. Germline CDR1 is LNHDA and CDR2 is SQIVND (reference sequence). The ends lost 3 bases at V and 7 bases at J; junction bases unmatched: 11.

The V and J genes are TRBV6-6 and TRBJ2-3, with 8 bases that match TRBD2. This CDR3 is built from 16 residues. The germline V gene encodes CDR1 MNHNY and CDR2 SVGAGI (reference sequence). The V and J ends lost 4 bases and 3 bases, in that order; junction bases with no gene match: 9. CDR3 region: CASSLLAVLNTDTQYF. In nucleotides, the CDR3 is TGTGCCAGCAGTTTACTAGCGGTACTTAATACAGATACGCAGTATTTT.

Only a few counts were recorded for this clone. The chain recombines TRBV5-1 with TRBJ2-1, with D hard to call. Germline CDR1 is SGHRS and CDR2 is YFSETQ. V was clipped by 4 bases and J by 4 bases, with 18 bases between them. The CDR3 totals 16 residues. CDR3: CASSVRPPTLYNEQFF. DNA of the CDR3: TGCGCCAGCAGCGTTCGACCACCGACTCTTTACAATGAGCAGTTCTTC.

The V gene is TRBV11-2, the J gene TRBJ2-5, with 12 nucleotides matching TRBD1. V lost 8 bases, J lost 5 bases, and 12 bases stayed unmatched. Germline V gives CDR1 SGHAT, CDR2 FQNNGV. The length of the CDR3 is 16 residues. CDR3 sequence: CASSPGQGARGETQYF. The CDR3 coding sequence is TGTGCCAGCTCCCCGGGACAGGGGGCGAGGGGGGAGACCCAGTACTTC.

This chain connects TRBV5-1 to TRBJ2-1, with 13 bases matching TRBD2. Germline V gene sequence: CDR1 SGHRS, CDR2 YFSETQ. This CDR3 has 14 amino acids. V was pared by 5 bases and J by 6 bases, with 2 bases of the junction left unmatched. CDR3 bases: TGCGCCAGCAGACTAGCGGGAGGGGCCAATGAGCAGTTCTTC. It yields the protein CASRLAGGANEQFF.

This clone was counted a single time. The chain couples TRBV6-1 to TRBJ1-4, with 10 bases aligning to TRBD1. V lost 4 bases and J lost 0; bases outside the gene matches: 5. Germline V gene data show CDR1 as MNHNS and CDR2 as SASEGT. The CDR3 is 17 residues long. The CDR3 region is CASSVMTGGSTNEKLFF. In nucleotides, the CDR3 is TGTGCCAGCAGTGTCATGACAGGGGGCTCAACTAATGAAAAACTGTTTTTT.

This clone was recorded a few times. CDR3: CASTRGAGGNSNQPQHF. DNA of the CDR3: TGTGCCAGCACCCGGGGGGCGGGTGGTAATAGCAATCAGCCCCAGCATTTT. The genes are TRBV2 and TRBJ1-5; the D gene is possibly TRBD1 (6 bases). CDR1 is SNHLY, CDR2 FYNNEI, per germline. The CDR3 runs 17 residues. V lost 7 bases and J 0 bases, leaving 19 bases between the germline ends.

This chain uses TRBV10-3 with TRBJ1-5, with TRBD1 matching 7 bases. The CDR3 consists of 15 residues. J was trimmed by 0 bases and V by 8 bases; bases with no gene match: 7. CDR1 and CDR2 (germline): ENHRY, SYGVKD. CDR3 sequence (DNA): TGTGCCATCCGACAGGGATCAAATAGCAATCAGCCCCAGCATTTT. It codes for CAIRQGSNSNQPQHF.

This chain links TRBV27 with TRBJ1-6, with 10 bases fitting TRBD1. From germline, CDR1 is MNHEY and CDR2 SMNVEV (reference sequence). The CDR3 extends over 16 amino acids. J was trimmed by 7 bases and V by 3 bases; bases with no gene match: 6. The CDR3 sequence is CASSFKGQGNNSPLHF. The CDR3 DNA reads TGTGCCAGCAGTTTCAAGGGACAGGGGAACAATTCACCCCTCCACTTT.

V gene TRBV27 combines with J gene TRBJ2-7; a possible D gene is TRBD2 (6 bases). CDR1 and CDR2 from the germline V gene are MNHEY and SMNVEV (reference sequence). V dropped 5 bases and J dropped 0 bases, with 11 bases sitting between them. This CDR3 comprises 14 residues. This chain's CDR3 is CASSLSGFSYEQYF. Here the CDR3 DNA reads TGTGCCAGCAGTCTTAGCGGATTCTCCTACGAGCAGTACTTC.

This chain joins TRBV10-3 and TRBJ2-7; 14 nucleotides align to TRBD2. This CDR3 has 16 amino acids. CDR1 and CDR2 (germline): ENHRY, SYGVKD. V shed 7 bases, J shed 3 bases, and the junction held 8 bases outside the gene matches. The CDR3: CAITLFGTSGSYEQYF. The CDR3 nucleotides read TGTGCCATCACCCTATTCGGGACTAGCGGGAGCTACGAGCAGTACTTC.

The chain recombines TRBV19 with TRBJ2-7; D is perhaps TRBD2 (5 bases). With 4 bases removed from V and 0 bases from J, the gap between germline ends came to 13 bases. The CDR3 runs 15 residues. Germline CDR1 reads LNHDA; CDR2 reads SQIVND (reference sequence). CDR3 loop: CASSKRTGDSYEQYF. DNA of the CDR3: TGTGCCAGTAGTAAGCGGACCGGCGACTCCTACGAGCAGTACTTC.

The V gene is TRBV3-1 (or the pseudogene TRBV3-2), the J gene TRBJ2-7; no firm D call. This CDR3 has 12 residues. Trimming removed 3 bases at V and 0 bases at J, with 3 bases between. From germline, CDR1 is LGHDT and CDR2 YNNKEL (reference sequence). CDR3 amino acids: CASSQYSYEQYF. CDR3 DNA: TGTGCCAGCAGCCAGTACTCCTACGAGCAGTACTTC.

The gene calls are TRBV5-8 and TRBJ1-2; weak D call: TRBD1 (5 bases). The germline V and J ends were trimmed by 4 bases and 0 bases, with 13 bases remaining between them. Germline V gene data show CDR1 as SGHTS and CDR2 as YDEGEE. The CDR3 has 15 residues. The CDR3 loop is CASSPLGGSNYGYTF. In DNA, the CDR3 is TGTGCCAGCAGCCCTTTGGGGGGTTCTAACTATGGCTACACCTTC.

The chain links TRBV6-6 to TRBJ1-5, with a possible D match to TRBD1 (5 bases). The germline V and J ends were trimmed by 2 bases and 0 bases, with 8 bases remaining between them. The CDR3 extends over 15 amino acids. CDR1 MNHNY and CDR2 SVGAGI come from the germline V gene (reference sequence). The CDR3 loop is CASSYRQSSNQPQHF. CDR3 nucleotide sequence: TGTGCCAGCAGTTACCGACAGAGTAGCAATCAGCCCCAGCATTTT.

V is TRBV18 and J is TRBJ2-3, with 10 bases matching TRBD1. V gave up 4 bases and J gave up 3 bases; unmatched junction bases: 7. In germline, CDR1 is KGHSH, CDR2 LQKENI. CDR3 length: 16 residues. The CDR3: CASSRLTGGETDTQYF. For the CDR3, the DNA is TGTGCCAGCTCACGCCTGACAGGGGGCGAAACAGATACGCAGTATTTT. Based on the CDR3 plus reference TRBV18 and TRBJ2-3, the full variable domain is NAGVMQNPRHLVRRRGQEARLRCSPMKGHSHVYWYRQLPEEGLKFMVYLQKENIIDESGMPKERFSAEFPKEGPSILRIQQVVRGDSAAYFCASSRLTGGETDTQYFGPGTRLTVL.

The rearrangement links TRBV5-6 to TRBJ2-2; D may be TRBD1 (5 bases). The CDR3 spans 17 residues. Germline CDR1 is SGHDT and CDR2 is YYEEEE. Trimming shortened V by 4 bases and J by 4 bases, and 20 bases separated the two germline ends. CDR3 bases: TGTGCCAGCAGCCCCCCTCGGGCGACAGCTTTCACCGGGGAGCTGTTTTTT. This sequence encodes CASSPPRATAFTGELFF.

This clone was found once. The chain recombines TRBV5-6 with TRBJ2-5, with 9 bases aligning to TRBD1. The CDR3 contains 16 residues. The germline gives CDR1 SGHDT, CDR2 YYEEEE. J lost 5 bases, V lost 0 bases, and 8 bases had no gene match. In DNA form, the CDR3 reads TGTGCCAGCAGCTTGGCCATCGGACAGGGGTCGGAGACCCAGTACTTC. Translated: CASSLAIGQGSETQYF. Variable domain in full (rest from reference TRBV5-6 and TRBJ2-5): DAGVTQSPTHLIKTRGQQVTLRCSPKSGHDTVSWYQQALGQGPQFIFQYYEEEERQRGNFPDRFSGHQFPNYSSELNVNALLLGDSALYLCASSLAIGQGSETQYFGPGTRLLVL.

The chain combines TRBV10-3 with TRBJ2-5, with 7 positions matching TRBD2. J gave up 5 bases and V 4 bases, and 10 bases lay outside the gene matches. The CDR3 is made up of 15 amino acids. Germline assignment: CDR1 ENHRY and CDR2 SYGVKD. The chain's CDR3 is CAISGTVGAGETQYF. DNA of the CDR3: TGTGCCATCAGTGGGACTGTGGGAGCGGGGGAGACCCAGTACTTC.

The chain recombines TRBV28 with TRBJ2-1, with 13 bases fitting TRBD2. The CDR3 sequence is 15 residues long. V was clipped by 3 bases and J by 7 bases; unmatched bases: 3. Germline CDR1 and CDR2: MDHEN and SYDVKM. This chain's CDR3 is CASSLATSGRNEQFF. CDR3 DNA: TGTGCCAGCAGTTTGGCGACTAGCGGGAGGAATGAGCAGTTCTTC.

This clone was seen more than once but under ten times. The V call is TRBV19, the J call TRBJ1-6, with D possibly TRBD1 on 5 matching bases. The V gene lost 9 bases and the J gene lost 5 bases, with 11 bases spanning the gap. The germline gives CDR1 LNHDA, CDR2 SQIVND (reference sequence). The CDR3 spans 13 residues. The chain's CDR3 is CASRLRDNSPLHF. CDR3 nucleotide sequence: TGTGCCAGCCGACTCAGGGATAATTCACCCCTCCACTTT.

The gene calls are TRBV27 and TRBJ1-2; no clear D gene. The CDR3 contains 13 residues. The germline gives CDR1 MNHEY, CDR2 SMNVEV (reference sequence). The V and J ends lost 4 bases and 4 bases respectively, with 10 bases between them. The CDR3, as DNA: TGTGCCAGCAGTTCTTTACCGGGCTATGGCTACACCTTC. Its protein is CASSSLPGYGYTF.

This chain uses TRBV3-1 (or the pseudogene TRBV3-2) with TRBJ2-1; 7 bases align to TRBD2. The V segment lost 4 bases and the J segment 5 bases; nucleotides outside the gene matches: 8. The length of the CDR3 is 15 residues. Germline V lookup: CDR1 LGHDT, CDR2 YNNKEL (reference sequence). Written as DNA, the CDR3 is TGTGCCAGCAGCCCACAGGTCAGCGGGAACAATGAGCAGTTCTTC. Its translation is CASSPQVSGNNEQFF.

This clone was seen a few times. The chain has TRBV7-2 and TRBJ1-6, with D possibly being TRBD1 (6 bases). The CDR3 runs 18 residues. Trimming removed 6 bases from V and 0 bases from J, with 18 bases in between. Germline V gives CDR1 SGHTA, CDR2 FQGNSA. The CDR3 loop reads CASRYGATGSSYNSPLHF. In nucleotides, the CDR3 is TGTGCCAGCAGATATGGGGCTACAGGGAGCTCCTATAATTCACCCCTCCACTTT.

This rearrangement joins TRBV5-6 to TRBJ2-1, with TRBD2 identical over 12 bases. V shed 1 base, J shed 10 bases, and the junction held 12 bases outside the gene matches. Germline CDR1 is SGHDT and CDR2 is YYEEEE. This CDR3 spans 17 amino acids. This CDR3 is CASSLPTSGRGFAEQFF. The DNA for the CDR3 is TGTGCCAGCAGCTTGCCGACTAGCGGGAGAGGGTTCGCGGAGCAGTTCTTC.

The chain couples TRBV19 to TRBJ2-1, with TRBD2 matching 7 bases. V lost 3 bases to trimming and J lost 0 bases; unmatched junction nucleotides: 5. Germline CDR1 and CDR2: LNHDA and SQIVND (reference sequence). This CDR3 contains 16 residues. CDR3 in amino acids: CASSISGPSSYNEQFF. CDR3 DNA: TGTGCCAGTAGTATTAGCGGGCCGAGCTCCTACAATGAGCAGTTCTTC. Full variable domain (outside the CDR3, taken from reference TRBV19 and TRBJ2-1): DGGITQSPKYLFRKEGQNVTLSCEQNLNHDAMYWYRQDPGQGLRLIYYSQIVNDFQKGDIAEGYSVSREKKESFPLTVTSAQKNPTAFYLCASSISGPSSYNEQFFGPGTRLTVL.